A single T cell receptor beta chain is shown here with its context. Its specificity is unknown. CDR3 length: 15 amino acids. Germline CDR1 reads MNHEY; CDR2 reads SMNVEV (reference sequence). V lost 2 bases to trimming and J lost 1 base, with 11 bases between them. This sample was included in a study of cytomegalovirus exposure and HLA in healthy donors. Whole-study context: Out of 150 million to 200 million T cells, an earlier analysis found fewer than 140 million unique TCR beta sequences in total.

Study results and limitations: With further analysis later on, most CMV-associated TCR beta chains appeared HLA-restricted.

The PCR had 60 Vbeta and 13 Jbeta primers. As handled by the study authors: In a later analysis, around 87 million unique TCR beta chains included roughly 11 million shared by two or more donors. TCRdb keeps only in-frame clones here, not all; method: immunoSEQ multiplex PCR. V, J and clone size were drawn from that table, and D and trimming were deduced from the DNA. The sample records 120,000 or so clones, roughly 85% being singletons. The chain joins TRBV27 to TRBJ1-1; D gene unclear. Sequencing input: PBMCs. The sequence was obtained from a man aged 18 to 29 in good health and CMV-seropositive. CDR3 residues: CASSLKPEPNTEAFF. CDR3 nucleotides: TGTGCCAGCAGTTTAAAGCCGGAGCCGAACACTGAAGCTTTCTTT.